This TCR beta chain stems from a study of CD4 and CD8 cells across lung adenocarcinoma regions. This clonotype rates as medium-sized (0.01 to 0.1%). From the PCR reads, TCRdb called clonotypes with MiXCR, one entry per CDR3 protein. The sample records 24,000 or so distinct CDR3 sequences, roughly half being singletons. The CDR3 runs to 18 residues. Trimming took 4 bases from V and 3 from J; bases not matched to a gene: 9. The patients had localized lung adenocarcinoma, a non-small cell subtype. V usage is TRBV5-3 and J usage is TRBJ2-6, with TRBD1 matching over 11 bases. TRBV5-3 qualifies as an ORF whose function is uncertain. Material for sequencing was CD4+ T cells from the center of a lung tumor. The receptor's source is a male donor with lung adenocarcinoma. The CD4 and CD8 labels of this study may be unreliable. The DNA for the CDR3 is TGTGCCAGAAGCGCGCCCGGGACAGGGGGTGATGGGGCCAACGTCCTGACTTTC. Encoded protein: CARSAPGTGGDGANVLTF.